A single sample gave rise to the 15 T cell receptor beta chains below, sequenced in a study of Graves' ophthalmopathy and Graves' hyperthyroidism. For repertoire sequencing, the TCR beta CDR3 regions were amplified from RNA transcripts. Amplification began with first-round RT-PCR using HTBI primers, then second-round multiplex PCR was performed. TCRdb passed the multiplex PCR reads through MiXCR, listing each CDR3 protein once. The table lists fewer than 650,000 distinct CDR3 sequences, over 20% of them singletons, with approximately 7% in the top ten. Sequencing was performed on peripheral blood. These receptors came from a woman aged 18-29 years with stable Graves' hyperthyroidism. Some clones in this sample may be carry-over from other donors' samples.

The gene calls are TRBV27 and TRBJ2-7; D unclear. There are 13 residues in the CDR3. CDR1 is MNHEY, CDR2 SMNVEV, per germline (reference sequence). V was shortened by 10 bases and J by 2 bases, with 15 bases between the two germline ends. The CDR3 protein is CATPNGLTYEQYF. The CDR3 region has the DNA TGTGCCACCCCAAACGGTCTAACCTACGAGCAGTACTTC.

The chain uses TRBV11-2 and TRBJ1-5; TRBD1 aligns across 7 bases. V lost 0 bases and J lost 5; bases outside the gene matches: 10. The CDR3 spans 17 residues. The germline V gene has CDR1 SGHAT and CDR2 FQNNGV. The CDR3 DNA sequence: TGTGCCAGCAGCTTAGATCTGGTTCGCAGGGGGTATCAGCCCCAGCATTTT. Amino acid sequence: CASSLDLVRRGYQPQHF.

V usage is TRBV12-3 or TRBV12-4 and J usage is TRBJ1-5; a weak D match, TRBD1 (6 bases). CDR3 size: 14 residues. The V end lost 5 bases, the J end lost 3 bases, and 11 bases lay between the germline ends. CDR3 bases: TGTGCCAGCAGTACAGACAGGTTCAATCAGCCCCAGCATTTT. Encoded protein: CASSTDRFNQPQHF.

A few counts support this clonotype. The chain has TRBV12-3 or TRBV12-4 and TRBJ1-1; D gene unclear. The CDR3 consists of 13 residues. V shed 6 bases and J shed 4 bases, with 12 bases lying between them. CDR3: CASSHQESTEAFF. The DNA for the CDR3 is TGTGCCAGCAGCCACCAAGAGAGCACTGAAGCTTTCTTT.

The gene calls are TRBV6-2 or TRBV6-3 and TRBJ2-2, with TRBD2 identical over 13 bases. Germline values: CDR1 MNHEY, CDR2 SVGEGT. This CDR3 comprises 17 residues. Trimming took 4 bases from V and 5 from J; bases not matched to a gene: 7. CDR3 sequence (DNA): TGTGCCAGCAGTTCCTTGACTAGCGGGGGGAGTACCGGGGAGCTGTTTTTT. It codes for CASSSLTSGGSTGELFF.

This clonotype was seen repeatedly, ten times or more. This rearrangement joins TRBV6-5 to TRBJ1-5, with a possible D match to TRBD1 (5 bases). Per the germline V gene, CDR1 is MNHEY and CDR2 is SVGAGI. The V and J ends lost 2 bases and 2 bases respectively, with 13 bases between them. CDR3 length: 16 residues. CDR3 loop: CASSYGRGVGNQPQHF. The CDR3 DNA sequence: TGTGCCAGCAGTTACGGAAGGGGTGTTGGCAATCAGCCCCAGCATTTT.

The chain recombines TRBV18 with TRBJ2-7; D may be TRBD1 or TRBD2 (5 bases each). Germline CDR1 and CDR2: KGHSH and LQKENI. This CDR3 region has 15 residues. The V gene lost 2 bases and the J gene lost 2 bases, with 13 bases spanning the gap. The CDR3 DNA is TGTGCCAGCTCACCATTGGGGACCGTTCCCTACGAGCAGTACTTC. Translation gives CASSPLGTVPYEQYF.

This clonotype came up many times. This chain connects TRBV7-2 to TRBJ2-7, with D perhaps matching TRBD1 (5 bases). The CDR3 has 15 residues. V shed 0 bases and J shed 4 bases, with 13 bases lying between them. CDR1 and CDR2 (germline): SGHTA, FQGNSA. In nucleotides, the CDR3 is TGTGCCAGCAGCTTAGCTATCCAGGGTTCTTACGAGCAGTACTTC. Translation: CASSLAIQGSYEQYF.

This clonotype was counted at least ten times. The chain links TRBV30 to TRBJ1-5, with a tentative D call TRBD1 (5 bases). The CDR3 runs 13 residues. Germline values: CDR1 GTSNPN, CDR2 SVGIG (reference sequence). Trimming removed 1 base from V and 4 bases from J, with 8 bases in between. CDR3 amino acids: CAWSGDRNQPQHF. CDR3 nucleotides: TGTGCCTGGAGTGGAGACAGAAATCAGCCCCAGCATTTT.

In this sample, this clonotype turned up many times. The chain links TRBV6-2 or TRBV6-3 to TRBJ2-2; a weak D match, TRBD1 (6 bases). The germline gives CDR1 MNHEY, CDR2 SVGEGT. The ends were cut back, 5 bases at V and 0 bases at J, with 13 bases in the middle. The CDR3 spans 16 residues. The CDR3 nucleotides are TGTGCCAGCAGTCACCCGACAGGAGCGAACACCGGGGAGCTGTTTTTT. Its protein is CASSHPTGANTGELFF.

The chain recombines TRBV27 with TRBJ2-7; D is perhaps TRBD1 (5 bases). Trimming took off 6 bases at V and 2 bases at J, with 20 bases between the two ends. Germline CDR1 reads MNHEY; CDR2 reads SMNVEV (reference sequence). The length of the CDR3 is 16 residues. The CDR3 DNA reads TGTGCCAGCAGCCCTCTGGGGCAGACACGACCCTACGAGCAGTACTTC. It encodes CASSPLGQTRPYEQYF.

The chain links TRBV6-2 or TRBV6-3 to TRBJ2-7; 7 bases are a match to TRBD1. This CDR3 has 16 residues. V trimming: 0 bases; J trimming: 2 bases; junction bases outside the gene matches: 7. CDR1 MNHEY and CDR2 SVGEGT come from the germline V gene. The CDR3 loop is CASSYSQGVTTYEQYF. DNA of the CDR3: TGTGCCAGCAGTTACTCGCAGGGGGTTACTACCTACGAGCAGTACTTC.

In its sample, this clonotype was seen many times. The CDR3 DNA follows: TGTGCCAGTAGTATGTCAGGGGAAAATGGCTACACCTTC. As protein: CASSMSGENGYTF. The chain couples TRBV19 to TRBJ1-2; a weak D match, TRBD1 (6 bases). Germline CDR1 reads LNHDA; CDR2 reads SQIVND (reference sequence). The CDR3 is made up of 13 amino acids. V was cut by 3 bases and J by 6 bases, with 11 bases left in between.

The chain joins TRBV5-1 to TRBJ1-2; D call uncertain. Trimming left V 4 bases short and J 6 bases short, with 10 bases between. The CDR3 is made up of 12 amino acids. The germline V gene encodes CDR1 SGHRS and CDR2 YFSETQ. The CDR3 here is CASSPDTDGYTF. The CDR3 nucleotides read TGCGCCAGCAGCCCAGATACAGATGGCTACACCTTC.

CDR3 coding DNA: TGTGCCAGCAGCTTAGTTATTTGGGGGACCGGGGAGCTGTTTTTT. It is translated as CASSLVIWGTGELFF. V usage is TRBV7-8 and J usage is TRBJ2-2; the D gene could be TRBD1 or TRBD2 (5 bases each). The V end lost 1 base, the J end lost 5 bases, and 11 bases lay between the germline ends. CDR3 length equals 15 residues. Germline loops: CDR1 SGHVS, CDR2 FQNEAQ. The full variable domain, its missing parts supplied by reference TRBV7-8 and TRBJ2-2, is GAGVSQSPRYKVAKRGQDVALRCDPISGHVSLFWYQQALGQGPEFLTYFQNEAQLDKSGLPSDRFFAERPEGSVSTLKIQRTQQEDSAVYLCASSLVIWGTGELFFGEGSRLTVL.